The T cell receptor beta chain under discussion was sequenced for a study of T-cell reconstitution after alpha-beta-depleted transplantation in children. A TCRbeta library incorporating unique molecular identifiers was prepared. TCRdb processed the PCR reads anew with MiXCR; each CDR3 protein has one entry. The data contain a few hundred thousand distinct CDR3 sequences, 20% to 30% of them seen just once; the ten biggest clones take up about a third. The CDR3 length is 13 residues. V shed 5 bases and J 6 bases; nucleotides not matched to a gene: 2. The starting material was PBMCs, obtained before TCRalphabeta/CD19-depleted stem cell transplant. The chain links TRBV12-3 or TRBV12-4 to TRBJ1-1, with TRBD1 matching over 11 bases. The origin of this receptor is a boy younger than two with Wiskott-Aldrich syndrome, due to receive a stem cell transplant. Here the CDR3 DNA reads TGTGCCAGCAGTCCGGACAGGGGGCCTGAAGCTTTCTTT. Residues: CASSPDRGPEAFF.